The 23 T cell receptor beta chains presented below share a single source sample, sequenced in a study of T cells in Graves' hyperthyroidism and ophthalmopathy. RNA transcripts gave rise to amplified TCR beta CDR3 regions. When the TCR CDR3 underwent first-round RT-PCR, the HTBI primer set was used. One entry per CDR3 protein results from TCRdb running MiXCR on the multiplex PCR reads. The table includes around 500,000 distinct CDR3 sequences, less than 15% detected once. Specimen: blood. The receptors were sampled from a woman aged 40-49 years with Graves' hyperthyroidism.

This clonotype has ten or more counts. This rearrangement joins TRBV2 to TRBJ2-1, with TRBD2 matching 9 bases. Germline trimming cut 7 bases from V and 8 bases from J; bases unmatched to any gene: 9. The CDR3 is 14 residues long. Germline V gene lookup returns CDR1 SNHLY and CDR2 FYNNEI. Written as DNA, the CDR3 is TGTGCCAGCAAAAGGGGTACTAGCGGGTATGAGCAGTTCTTC. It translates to CASKRGTSGYEQFF. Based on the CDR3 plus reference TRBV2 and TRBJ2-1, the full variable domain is EPEVTQTPSHQVTQMGQEVILRCVPISNHLYFYWYRQILGQKVEFLVSFYNNEISEKSEIFDDQFSVERPDGSNFTLKIRSTKLEDSAMYFCASKRGTSGYEQFFGPGTRLTVL.

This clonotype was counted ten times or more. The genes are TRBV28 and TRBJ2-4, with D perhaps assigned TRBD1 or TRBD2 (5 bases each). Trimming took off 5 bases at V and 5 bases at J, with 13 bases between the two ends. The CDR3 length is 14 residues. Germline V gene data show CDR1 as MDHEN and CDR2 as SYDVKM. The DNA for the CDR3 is TGTGCCAGCAGTCCTCGGGGACGGCAAAACATTCAGTACTTC. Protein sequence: CASSPRGRQNIQYF.

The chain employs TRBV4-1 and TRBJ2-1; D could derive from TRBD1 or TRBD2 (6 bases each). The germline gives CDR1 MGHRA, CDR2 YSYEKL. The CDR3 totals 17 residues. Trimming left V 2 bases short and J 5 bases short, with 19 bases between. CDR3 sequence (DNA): TGCGCCAGCAGCCAAAGGGATAGGGGGGATAGGGACAATGAGCAGTTCTTC. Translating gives CASSQRDRGDRDNEQFF.

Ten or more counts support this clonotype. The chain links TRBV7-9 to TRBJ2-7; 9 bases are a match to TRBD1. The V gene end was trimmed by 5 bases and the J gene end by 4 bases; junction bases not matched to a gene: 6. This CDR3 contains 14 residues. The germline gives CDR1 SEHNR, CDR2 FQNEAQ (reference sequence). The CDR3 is CASSHRDREYEQYF. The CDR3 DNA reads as TGTGCCAGCAGCCACCGGGACAGGGAGTACGAGCAGTACTTC.

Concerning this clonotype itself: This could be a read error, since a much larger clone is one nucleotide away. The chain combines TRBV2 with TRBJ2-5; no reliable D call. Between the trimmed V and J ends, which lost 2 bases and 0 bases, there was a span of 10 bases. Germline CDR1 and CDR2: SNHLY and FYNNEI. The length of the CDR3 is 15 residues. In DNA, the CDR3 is TGTGCCAGCAGTGAACGCCCTTCGAACCAAGAGACCCAGTACTTC. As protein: CASSERPSNQETQYF.

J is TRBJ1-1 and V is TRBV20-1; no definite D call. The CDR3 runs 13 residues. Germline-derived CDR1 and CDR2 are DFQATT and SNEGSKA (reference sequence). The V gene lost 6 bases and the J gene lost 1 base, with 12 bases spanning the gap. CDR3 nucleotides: TGCAGTGCCCCTGCACAGCCGAACACTGAAGCTTTCTTT. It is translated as CSAPAQPNTEAFF.

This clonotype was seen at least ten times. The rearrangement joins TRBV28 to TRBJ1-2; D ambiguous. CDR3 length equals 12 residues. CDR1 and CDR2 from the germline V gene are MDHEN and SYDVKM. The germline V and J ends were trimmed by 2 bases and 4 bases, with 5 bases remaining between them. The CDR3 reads CASSLSTYGYTF. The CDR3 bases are TGTGCCAGCAGTTTAAGCACCTATGGCTACACCTTC.

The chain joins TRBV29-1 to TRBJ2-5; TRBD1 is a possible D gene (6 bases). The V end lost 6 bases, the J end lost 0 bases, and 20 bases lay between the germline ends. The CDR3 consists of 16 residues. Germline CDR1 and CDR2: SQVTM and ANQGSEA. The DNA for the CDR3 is TGCAGCGTACTATCCACAGGGTTCCAGTACCAAGAGACCCAGTACTTC. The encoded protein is CSVLSTGFQYQETQYF.

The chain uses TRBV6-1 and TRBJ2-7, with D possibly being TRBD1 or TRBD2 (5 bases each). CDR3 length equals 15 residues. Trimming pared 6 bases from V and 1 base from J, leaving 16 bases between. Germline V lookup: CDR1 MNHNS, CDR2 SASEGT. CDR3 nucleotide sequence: TGTGCCAGCAGAAAAAAAGAGGGGAAATCCTACGAGCAGTACTTC. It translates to CASRKKEGKSYEQYF.

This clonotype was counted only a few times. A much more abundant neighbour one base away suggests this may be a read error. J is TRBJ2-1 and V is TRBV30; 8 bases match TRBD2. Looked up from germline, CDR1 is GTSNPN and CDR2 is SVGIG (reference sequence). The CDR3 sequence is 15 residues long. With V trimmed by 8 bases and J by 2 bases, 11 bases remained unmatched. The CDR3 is CARNPTSGPYNEQFF. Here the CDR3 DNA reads TGTGCCCGGAACCCAACTAGCGGCCCCTACAATGAGCAGTTCTTC.

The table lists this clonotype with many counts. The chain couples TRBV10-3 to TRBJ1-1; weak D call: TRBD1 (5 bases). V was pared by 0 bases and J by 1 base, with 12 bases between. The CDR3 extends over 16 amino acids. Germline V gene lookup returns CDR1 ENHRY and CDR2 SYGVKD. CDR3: CAISESKGAKNTEAFF. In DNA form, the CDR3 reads TGTGCCATCAGTGAGTCAAAAGGGGCTAAGAACACTGAAGCTTTCTTT.

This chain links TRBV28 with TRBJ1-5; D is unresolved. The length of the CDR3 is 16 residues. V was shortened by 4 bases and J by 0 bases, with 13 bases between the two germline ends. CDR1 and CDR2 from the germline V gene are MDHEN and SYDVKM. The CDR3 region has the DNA TGTGCCAGCAGTTATTCGATGGACTATAGCAATCAGCCCCAGCATTTT. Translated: CASSYSMDYSNQPQHF.

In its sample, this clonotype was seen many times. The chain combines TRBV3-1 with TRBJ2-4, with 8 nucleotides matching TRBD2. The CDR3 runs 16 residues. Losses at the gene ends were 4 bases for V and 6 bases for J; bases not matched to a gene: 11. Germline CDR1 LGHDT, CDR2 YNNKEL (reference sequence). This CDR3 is CASSPGGTGGRNIQYF. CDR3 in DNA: TGTGCCAGCAGCCCCGGTGGGACGGGAGGGAGAAACATTCAGTACTTC. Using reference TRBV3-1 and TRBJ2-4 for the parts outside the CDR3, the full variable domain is DTAVSQTPKYLVTQMGNDKSIKCEQNLGHDTMYWYKQDSKKFLKIMFSYNNKELIINETVPNRFSPKSPDKAHLNLHINSLELGDSAVYFCASSPGGTGGRNIQYFGAGTRLSVL.

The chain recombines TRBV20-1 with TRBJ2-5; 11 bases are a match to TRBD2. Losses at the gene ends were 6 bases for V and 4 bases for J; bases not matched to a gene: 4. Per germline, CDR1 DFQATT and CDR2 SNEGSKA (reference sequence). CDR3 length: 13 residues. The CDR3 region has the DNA TGCAGTGCGCTTAGCGGGAGGGTAGAGACCCAGTACTTC. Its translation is CSALSGRVETQYF.

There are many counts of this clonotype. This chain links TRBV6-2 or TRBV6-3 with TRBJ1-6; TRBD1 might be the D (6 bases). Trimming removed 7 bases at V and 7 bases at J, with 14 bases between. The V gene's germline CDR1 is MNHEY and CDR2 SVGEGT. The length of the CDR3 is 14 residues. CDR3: CASTGQLRNSPLHF. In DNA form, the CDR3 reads TGTGCCAGCACCGGACAGTTGAGGAATTCACCCCTCCACTTT.

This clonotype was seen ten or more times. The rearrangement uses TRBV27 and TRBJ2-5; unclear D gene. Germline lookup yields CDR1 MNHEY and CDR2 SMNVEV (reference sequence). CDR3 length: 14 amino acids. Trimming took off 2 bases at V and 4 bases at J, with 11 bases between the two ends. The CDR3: CASSLSLVGETQYF. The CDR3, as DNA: TGTGCCAGCAGTTTAAGTTTGGTAGGAGAGACCCAGTACTTC.

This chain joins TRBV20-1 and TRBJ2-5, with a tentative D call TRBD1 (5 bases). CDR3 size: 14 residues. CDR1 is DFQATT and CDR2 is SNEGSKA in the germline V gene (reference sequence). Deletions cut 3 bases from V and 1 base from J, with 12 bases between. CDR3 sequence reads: CSASPRQLQETQYF. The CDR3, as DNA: TGCAGTGCTAGCCCCCGACAGCTCCAAGAGACCCAGTACTTC.

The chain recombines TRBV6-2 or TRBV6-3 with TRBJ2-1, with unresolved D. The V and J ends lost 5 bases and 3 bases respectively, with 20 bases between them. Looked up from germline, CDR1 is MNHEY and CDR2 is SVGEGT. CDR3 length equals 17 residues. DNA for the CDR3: TGTGCCAGCAGTGATAATCCTTTACGAAACCTCTACAATGAGCAGTTCTTC. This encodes CASSDNPLRNLYNEQFF.

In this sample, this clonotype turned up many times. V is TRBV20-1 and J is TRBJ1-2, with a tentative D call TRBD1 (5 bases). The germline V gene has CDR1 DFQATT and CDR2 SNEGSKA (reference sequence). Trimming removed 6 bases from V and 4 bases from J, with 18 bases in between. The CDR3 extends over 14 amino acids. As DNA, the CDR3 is TGCAGTGCCGCCTCCCGGGGCCAAGTCTATGGCTACACCTTC. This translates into CSAASRGQVYGYTF.

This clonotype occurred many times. CDR3 coding DNA: TGTGCCAGCAGTCTAAATCGGGTCGGTTACGAGCAGTACTTC. Encoded protein: CASSLNRVGYEQYF. The chain employs TRBV27 and TRBJ2-7; no clear D. This CDR3 comprises 14 residues. From germline, CDR1 is MNHEY and CDR2 SMNVEV (reference sequence). V was clipped by 5 bases and J by 4 bases, with 15 bases between them.

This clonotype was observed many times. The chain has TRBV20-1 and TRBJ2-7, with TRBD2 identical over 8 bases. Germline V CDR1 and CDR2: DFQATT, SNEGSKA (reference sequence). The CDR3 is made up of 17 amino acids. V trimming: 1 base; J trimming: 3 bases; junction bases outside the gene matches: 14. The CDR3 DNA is TGCAGTGCTAGAGCGGTGGGACTAGGTCGAAGAGACTACGAGCAGTACTTC. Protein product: CSARAVGLGRRDYEQYF.

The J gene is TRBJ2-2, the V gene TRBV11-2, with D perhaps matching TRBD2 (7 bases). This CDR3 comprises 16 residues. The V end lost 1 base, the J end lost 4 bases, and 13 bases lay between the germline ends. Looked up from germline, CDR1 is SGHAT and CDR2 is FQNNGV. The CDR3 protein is CASSLGRGAATGELFF. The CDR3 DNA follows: TGTGCCAGCAGCTTAGGCCGGGGGGCGGCCACCGGGGAGCTGTTTTTT.

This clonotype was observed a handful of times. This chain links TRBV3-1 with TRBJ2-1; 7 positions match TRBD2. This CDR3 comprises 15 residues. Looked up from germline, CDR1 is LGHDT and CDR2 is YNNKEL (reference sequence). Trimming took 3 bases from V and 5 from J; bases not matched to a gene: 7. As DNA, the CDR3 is TGTGCCAGCAGCCAGGATCTAGCGGCTCACAATGAGCAGTTCTTC. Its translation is CASSQDLAAHNEQFF.